The present entry profiles one T cell receptor beta chain with its context. This sample was included in a study of blood T cell repertoires in COVID-19. In the authors' workflow: The authors estimated nucleated cell counts from reference gene primer amplification. Measured with immunoSEQ multiplex PCR; TCRdb has only the in-frame clones, and not every one. The V and J calls and the clone size are those of that table, but D and trimming were determined from the DNA. The data show under 250,000 clones, over 80% seen once. Germline-derived CDR1 and CDR2 are MNHEY and SVGEGT. Trimming cost V 2 bases and J 6 bases; bases outside gene matches: 5. The CDR3 is 15 amino acids.

The sequence derives from a young man with COVID-19, enrolled during active disease. The J gene is TRBJ2-1, the V gene TRBV6-2 or TRBV6-3, with 9 positions matching TRBD2. Source material: peripheral blood. For the CDR3, the DNA is TGTGCCAGCAGTTACGGAGCGGGGGGCTTCAATGAGCAGTTCTTC. It is translated as CASSYGAGGFNEQFF.